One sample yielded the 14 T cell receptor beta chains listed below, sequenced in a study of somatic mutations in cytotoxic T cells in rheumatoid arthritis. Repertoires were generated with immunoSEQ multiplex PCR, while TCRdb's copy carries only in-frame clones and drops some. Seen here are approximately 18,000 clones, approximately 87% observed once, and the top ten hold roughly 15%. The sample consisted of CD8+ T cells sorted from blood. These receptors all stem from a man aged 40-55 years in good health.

The chain's CDR3 is CASQTGAEQYF. Written as DNA, the CDR3 is TGTGCCAGCCAAACAGGGGCCGAGCAGTACTTC. The rearrangement joins TRBV27 to TRBJ2-5; 7 nucleotides agree with TRBD1. The end of the DNA is better explained by TRBJ2-7, so the J call may be wrong. The CDR3 totals 11 residues. Germline lookup yields CDR1 MNHEY and CDR2 SMNVEV (reference sequence).

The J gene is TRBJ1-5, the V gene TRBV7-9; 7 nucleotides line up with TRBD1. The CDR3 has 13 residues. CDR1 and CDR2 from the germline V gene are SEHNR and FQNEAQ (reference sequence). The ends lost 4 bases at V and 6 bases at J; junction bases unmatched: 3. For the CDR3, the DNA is TGTGCCAGCAGCTCAGGGGGGATTCAGCCCCAGCATTTT. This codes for CASSSGGIQPQHF.

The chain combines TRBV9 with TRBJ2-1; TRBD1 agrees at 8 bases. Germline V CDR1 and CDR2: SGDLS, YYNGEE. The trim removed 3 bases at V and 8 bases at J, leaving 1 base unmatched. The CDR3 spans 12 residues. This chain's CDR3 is CASSAQGDEQFF. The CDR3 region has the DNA TGTGCCAGCAGCGCACAGGGGGATGAGCAGTTCTTC.

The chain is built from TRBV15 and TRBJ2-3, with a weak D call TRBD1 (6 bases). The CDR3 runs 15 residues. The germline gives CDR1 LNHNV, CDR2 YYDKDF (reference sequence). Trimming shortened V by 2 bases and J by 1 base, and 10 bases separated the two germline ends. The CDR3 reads CATSRIRQGTDTQYF. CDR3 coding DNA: TGTGCCACCAGCAGAATCCGACAGGGCACAGATACGCAGTATTTT.

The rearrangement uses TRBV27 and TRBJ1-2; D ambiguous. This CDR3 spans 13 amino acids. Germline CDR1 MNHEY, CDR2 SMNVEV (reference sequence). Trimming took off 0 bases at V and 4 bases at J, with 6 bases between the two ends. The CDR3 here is CASSLSPFYGYTF. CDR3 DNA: TGTGCCAGCAGTTTATCGCCTTTCTATGGCTACACCTTC.

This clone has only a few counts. For the CDR3, the DNA is TGCGCCAGCAGCCAAGCGGACGGTGCCTACGAGCAGTACTTC. Residues: CASSQADGAYEQYF. This chain connects TRBV4-3 to TRBJ2-7; D unclear. This CDR3 contains 14 residues. Germline V gene data show CDR1 as LGHNA and CDR2 as YSLEER. Trimming shortened V by 1 base and J by 2 bases, and 9 bases separated the two germline ends.

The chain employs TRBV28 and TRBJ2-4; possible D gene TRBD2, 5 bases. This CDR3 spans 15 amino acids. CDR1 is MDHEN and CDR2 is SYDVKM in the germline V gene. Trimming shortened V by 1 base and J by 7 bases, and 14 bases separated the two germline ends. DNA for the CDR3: TGTGCCAGCAGTTTATATGCCGGGGTGAGGAACATTCAGTACTTC. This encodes CASSLYAGVRNIQYF.

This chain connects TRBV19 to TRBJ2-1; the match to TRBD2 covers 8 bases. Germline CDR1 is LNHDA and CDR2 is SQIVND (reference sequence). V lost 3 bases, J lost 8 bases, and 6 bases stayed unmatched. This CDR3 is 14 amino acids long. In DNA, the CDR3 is TGTGCCAGTAGTATCCTAGCGGGTGTCGATGAGCAGTTCTTC. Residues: CASSILAGVDEQFF.

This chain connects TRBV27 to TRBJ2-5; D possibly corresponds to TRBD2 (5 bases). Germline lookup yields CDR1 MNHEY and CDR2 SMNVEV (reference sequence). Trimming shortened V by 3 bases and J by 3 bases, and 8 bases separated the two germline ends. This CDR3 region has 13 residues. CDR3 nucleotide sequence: TGTGCCAGCAGTTTGGTGGGAGAAGAGACCCAGTACTTC. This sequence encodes CASSLVGEETQYF.

The CDR3 bases are TGTGCCATCAGTGAAAGGCAGGGAGGTGGCTACACCTTC. The encoded protein is CAISERQGGGYTF. The V and J genes are TRBV10-3 and TRBJ1-2; weak D call: TRBD1 (5 bases). Trimming took 3 bases from V and 7 from J, leaving 12 bases between them. Germline values: CDR1 ENHRY, CDR2 SYGVKD. The CDR3 spans 13 residues.

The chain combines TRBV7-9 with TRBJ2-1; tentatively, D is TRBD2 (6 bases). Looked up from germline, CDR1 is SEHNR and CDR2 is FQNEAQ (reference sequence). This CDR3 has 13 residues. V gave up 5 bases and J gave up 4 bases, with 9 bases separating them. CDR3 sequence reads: CASSAGGYNEQFF. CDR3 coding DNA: TGTGCCAGCAGCGCCGGGGGTTACAATGAGCAGTTCTTC.

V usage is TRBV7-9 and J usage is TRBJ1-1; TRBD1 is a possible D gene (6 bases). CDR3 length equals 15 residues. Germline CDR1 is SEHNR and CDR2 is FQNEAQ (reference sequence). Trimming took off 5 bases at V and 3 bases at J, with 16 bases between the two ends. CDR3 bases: TGTGCCAGCAGCCTAAGGGAAGGGGGTTACACTGAAGCTTTCTTT. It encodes CASSLREGGYTEAFF.

The DNA for the CDR3 is TGTAATACCGGCAGCTCCTACAATGAGCAGTTCTTC. This gives the protein CNTGSSYNEQFF. The chain is built from TRBV5-8 and TRBJ2-1; no firm D call. CDR1 is SGHTS and CDR2 is YDEGEE in the germline V gene. The CDR3 extends over 12 amino acids.

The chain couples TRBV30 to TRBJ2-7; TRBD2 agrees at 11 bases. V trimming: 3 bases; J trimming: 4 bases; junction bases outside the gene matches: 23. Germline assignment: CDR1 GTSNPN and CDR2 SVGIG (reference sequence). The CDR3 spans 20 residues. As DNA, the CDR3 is TGTGCCTGGAGCCACCAGGGCCGGGGAACTAGCGGGAGTAACGGGTACGAGCAGTACTTC. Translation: CAWSHQGRGTSGSNGYEQYF.